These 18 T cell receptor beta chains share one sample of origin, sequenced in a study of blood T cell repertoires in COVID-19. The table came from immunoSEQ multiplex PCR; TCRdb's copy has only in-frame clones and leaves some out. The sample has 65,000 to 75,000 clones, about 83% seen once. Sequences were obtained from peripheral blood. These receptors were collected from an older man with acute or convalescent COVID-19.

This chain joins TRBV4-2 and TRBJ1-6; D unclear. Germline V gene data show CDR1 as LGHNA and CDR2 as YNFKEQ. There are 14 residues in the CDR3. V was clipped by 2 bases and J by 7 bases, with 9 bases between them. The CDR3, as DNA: TGTGCCAGCAGCCAAACCTTAGCGAATTCACCCCTCCACTTT. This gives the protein CASSQTLANSPLHF.

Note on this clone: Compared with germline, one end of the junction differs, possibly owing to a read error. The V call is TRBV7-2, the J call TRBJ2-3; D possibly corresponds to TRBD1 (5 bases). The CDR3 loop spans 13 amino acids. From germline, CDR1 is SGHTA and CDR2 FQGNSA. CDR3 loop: CASRLDRTDTQYF. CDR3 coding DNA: TGTGCCAGCAGATTAGACAGAACAGATACGCAGTATTTT.

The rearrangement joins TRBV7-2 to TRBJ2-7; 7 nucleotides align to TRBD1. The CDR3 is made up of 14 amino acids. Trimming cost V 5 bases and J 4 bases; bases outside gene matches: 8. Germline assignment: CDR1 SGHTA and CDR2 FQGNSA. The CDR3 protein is CASSPRQGRYEQYF. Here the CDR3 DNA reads TGTGCCAGCAGCCCCAGACAGGGACGGTACGAGCAGTACTTC.

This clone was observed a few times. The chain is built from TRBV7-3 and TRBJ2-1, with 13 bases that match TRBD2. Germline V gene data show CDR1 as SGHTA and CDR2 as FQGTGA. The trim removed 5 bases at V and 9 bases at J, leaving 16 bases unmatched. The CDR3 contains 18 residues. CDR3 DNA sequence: TGTGCCAGCAGCCCCCAGGGACTAGCGGGGTCGTTTCGGGTTGAGCAGTTCTTC. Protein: CASSPQGLAGSFRVEQFF.

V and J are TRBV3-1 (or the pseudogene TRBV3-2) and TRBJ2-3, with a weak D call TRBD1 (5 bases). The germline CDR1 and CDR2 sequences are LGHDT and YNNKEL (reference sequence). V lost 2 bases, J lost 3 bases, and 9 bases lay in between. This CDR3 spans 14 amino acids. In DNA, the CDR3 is TGTGCCAGCAGCCAAATCCAGGGAACAGATACGCAGTATTTT. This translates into CASSQIQGTDTQYF.

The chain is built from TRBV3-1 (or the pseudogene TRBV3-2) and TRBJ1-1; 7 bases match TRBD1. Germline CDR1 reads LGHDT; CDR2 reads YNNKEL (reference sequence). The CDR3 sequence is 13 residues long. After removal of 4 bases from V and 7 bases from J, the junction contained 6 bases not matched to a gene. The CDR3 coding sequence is TGTGCCAGCAGCCCAGACTGGGACAGTGAAGCTTTCTTT. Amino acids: CASSPDWDSEAFF.

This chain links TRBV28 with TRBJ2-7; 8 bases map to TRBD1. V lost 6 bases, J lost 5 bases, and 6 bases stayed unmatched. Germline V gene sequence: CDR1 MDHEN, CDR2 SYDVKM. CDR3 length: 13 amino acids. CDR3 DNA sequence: TGTGCCAGCAGAAAATCGACAGGGGACGAGCAGTACTTC. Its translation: CASRKSTGDEQYF. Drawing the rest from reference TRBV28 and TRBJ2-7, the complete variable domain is DVKVTQSSRYLVKRTGEKVFLECVQDMDHENMFWYRQDPGLGLRLIYFSYDVKMKEKGDIPEGYSVSREKKERFSLILESASTNQTSMYLCASRKSTGDEQYFGPGTRLTVT.

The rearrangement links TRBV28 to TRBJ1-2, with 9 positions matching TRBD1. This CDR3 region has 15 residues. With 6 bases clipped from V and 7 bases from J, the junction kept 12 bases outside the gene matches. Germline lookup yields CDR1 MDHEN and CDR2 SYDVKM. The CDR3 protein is CASSPGQGRVSGYTF. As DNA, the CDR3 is TGTGCCAGCAGCCCAGGACAGGGGAGGGTTAGTGGCTACACCTTC.

Written as DNA, the CDR3 is TGTGCCAGCAGCTTAAGACAAACTAACTATGGCTACACCTTC. Amino acid sequence: CASSLRQTNYGYTF. V gene TRBV7-6 combines with J gene TRBJ1-2; D remains ambiguous. CDR1 SGHVS and CDR2 FNYEAQ come from the germline V gene. V lost 2 bases and J 0 bases, leaving 7 bases between the germline ends. The CDR3 spans 14 residues.

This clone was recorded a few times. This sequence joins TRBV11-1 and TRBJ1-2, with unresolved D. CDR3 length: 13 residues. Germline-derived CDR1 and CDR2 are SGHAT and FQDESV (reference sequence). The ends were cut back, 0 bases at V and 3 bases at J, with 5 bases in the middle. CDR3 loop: CASSLAGDYGYTF. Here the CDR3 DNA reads TGTGCCAGCAGCTTAGCAGGAGACTATGGCTACACCTTC.

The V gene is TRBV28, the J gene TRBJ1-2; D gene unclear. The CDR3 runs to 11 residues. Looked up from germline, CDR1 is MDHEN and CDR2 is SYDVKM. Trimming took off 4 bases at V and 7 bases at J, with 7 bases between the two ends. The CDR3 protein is CASSWAGGYTF. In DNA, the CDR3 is TGTGCCAGCAGTTGGGCGGGTGGCTACACCTTC.

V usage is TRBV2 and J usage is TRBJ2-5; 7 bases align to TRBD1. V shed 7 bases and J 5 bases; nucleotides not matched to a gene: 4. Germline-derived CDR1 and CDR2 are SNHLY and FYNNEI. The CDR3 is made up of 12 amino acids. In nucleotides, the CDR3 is TGTGCCAGCAACAGGGGCGAGGAGACCCAGTACTTC. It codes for CASNRGEETQYF.

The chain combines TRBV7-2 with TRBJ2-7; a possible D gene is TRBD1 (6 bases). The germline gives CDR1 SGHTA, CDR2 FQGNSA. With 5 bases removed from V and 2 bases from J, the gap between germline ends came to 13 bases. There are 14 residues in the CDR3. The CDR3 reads CASSPQQGPYEQYF. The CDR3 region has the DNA TGTGCCAGCAGCCCCCAACAGGGTCCCTACGAGCAGTACTTC.

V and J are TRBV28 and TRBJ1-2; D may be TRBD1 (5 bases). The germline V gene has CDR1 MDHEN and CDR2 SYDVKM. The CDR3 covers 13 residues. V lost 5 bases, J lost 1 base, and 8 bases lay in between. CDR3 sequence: CASSPGGNYGYTF. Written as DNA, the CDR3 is TGTGCCAGCAGTCCCGGGGGTAACTATGGCTACACCTTC.

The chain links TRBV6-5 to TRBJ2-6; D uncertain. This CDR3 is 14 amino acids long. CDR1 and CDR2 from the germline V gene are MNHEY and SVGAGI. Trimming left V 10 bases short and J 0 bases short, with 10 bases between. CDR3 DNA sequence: TGTGCCATCACGACGGGCTCTGGGGCCAACGTCCTGACTTTC. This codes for CAITTGSGANVLTF.

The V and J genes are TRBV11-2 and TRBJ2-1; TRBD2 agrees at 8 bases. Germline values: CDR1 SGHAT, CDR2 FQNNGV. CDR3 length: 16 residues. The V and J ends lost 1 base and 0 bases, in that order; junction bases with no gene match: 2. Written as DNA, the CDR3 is TGTGCCAGCAGCTTAGCGGGGGGGAGCTCCTACAATGAGCAGTTCTTC. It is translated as CASSLAGGSSYNEQFF.

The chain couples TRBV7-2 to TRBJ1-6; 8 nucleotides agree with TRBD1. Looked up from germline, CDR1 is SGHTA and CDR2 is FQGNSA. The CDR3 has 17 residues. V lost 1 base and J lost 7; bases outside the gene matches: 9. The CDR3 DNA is TGTGCCAGCAGCTTAGGGGGCAGGGGGCCGCTCAATTCACCCCTCCACTTT. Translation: CASSLGGRGPLNSPLHF. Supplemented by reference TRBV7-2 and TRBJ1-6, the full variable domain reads GAGVSQSPSNKVTEKGKDVELRCDPISGHTALYWYRQSLGQGLEFLIYFQGNSAPDKSGLPSDRFSAERTGGSVSTLTIQRTQQEDSAVYLCASSLGGRGPLNSPLHFGNGTRLTVT.

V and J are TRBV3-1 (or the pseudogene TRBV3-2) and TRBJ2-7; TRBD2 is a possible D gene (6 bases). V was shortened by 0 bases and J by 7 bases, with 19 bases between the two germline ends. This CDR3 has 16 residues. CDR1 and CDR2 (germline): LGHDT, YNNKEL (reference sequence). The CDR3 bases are TGTGCCAGCAGCCAAGATCTAGCGCGAGCCGTTTTAGAGCAGTACTTC. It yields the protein CASSQDLARAVLEQYF.